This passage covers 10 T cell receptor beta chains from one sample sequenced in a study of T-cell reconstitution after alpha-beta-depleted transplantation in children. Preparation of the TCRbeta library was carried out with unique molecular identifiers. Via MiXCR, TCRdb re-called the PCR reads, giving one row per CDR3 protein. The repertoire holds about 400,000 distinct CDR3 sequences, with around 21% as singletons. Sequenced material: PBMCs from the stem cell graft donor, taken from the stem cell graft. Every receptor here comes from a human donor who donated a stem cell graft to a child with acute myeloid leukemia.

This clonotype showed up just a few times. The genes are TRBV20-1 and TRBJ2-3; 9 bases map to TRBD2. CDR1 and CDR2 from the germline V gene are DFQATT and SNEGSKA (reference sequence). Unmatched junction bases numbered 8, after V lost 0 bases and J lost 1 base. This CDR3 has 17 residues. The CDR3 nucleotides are TGCAGTGCTAGAGATCTTCTTAGCGGGAGCGGCACAGATACGCAGTATTTT. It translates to CSARDLLSGSGTDTQYF.

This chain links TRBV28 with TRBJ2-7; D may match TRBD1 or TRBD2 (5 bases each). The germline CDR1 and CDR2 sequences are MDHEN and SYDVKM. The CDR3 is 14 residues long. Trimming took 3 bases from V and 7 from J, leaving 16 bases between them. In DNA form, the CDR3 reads TGTGCCAGCAGTTTTTGGGCAGGGACGGGGGAGCAGTACTTC. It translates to CASSFWAGTGEQYF. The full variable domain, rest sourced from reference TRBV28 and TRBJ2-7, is DVKVTQSSRYLVKRTGEKVFLECVQDMDHENMFWYRQDPGLGLRLIYFSYDVKMKEKGDIPEGYSVSREKKERFSLILESASTNQTSMYLCASSFWAGTGEQYFGPGTRLTVT.

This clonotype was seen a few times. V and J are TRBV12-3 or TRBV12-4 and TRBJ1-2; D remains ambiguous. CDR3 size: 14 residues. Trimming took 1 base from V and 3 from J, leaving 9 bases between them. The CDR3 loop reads CASSLEPGDYGYTF. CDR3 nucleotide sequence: TGTGCCAGCAGTTTAGAACCAGGCGACTATGGCTACACCTTC.

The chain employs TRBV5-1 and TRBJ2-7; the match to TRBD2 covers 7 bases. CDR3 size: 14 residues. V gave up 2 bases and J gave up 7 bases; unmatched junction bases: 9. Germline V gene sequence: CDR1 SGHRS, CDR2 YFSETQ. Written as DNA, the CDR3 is TGCGCCAGCAGCTTTGGTCCCCCCGGGGGGGAGCAGTACTTC. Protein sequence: CASSFGPPGGEQYF. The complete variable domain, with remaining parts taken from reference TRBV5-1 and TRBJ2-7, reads KAGVTQTPRYLIKTRGQQVTLSCSPISGHRSVSWYQQTPGQGLQFLFEYFSETQRNKGNFPGRFSGRQFSNSRSEMNVSTLELGDSALYLCASSFGPPGGEQYFGPGTRLTVT.

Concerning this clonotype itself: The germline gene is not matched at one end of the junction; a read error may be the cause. The DNA of the CDR3 is TGTGCCAACGACAAACCGGGACTAGCGGGAGGAAATGAGGAGTTCTTC. Protein: CANDKPGLAGGNEEFF. This chain joins TRBV7-9 and TRBJ2-1; 15 nucleotides align to TRBD2. Germline V gene data show CDR1 as SEHNR and CDR2 as FQNEAQ (reference sequence). The length of the CDR3 is 16 residues.

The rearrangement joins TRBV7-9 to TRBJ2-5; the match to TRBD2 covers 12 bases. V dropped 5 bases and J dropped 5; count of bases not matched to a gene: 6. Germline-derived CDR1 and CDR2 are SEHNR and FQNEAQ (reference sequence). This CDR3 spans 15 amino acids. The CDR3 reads CASSASGRAAETQYF. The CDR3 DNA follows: TGTGCCAGCAGCGCTAGCGGGAGGGCCGCGGAGACCCAGTACTTC. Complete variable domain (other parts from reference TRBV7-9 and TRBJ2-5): DTGVSQNPRHKITKRGQNVTFRCDPISEHNRLYWYRQTLGQGPEFLTYFQNEAQLEKSRLLSDRFSAERPKGSFSTLEIQRTEQGDSAMYLCASSASGRAAETQYFGPGTRLLVL.

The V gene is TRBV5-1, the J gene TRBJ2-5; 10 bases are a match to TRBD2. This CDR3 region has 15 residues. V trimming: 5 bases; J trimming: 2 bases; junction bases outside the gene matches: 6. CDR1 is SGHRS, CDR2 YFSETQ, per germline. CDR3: CASRSGRAGQETQYF. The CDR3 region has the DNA TGCGCCAGCAGAAGCGGGAGGGCTGGACAAGAGACCCAGTACTTC.

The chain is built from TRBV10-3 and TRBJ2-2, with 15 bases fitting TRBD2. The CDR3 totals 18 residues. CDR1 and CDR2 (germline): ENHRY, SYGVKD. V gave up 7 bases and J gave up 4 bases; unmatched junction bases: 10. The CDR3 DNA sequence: TGTGCCATCACCCAAGGACTAGCGGGAGGGCGAGGCACCGGGGAGCTGTTTTTT. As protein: CAITQGLAGGRGTGELFF.

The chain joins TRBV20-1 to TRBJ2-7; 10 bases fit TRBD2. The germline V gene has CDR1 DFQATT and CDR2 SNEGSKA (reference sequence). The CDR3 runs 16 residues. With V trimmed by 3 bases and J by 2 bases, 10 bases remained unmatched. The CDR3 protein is CSARALGLAGAYEQYF. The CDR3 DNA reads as TGCAGTGCTAGGGCCTTGGGGCTAGCGGGGGCCTACGAGCAGTACTTC.

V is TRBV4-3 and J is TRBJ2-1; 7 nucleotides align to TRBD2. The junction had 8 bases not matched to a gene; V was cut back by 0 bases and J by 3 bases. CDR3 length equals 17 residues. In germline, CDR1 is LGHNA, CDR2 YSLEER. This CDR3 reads CASSQDSGAGSYNEQFF. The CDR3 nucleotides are TGCGCCAGCAGCCAAGATTCCGGAGCGGGGAGCTACAATGAGCAGTTCTTC.